A selection of T cell receptor beta chains follows, all from one sample in a study of blood T cell repertoires in COVID-19. Data came from immunoSEQ multiplex PCR; TCRdb stores just in-frame clones and leaves some out. The data contain around 300,000 clones, approximately 90% of them singletons. The material sequenced was peripheral blood. The source of these receptors is a man aged 18 to 30 with active or convalescent COVID-19. CDR3s include the opening cysteine and the closing phenylalanine or tryptophan. D genes are given only for firm matches. Rows may omit the clone size; those that give it use once, few, many or a size class.

v_call: TRBV29-1; cdr3_length: 14; d_call: TRBD1; j_call: TRBJ2-7; clone_size: -; cdr3_nt: TGCAGCGTGGATGGGGGACAGGGCACCTACGAGCAGTACTTC; cdr3_aa: CSVDGGQGTYEQYF
v_call: TRBV15; cdr3_length: 16; d_call: TRBD1; j_call: TRBJ2-1; clone_size: -; cdr3_nt: TGTGCCACCAGCAGATATCAGGGGGCAACCTACAATGAGCAGTTCTTC; cdr3_aa: CATSRYQGATYNEQFF
v_call: TRBV3-1/TRBV3-2; cdr3_length: 14; d_call: -; j_call: TRBJ2-3; clone_size: -; cdr3_nt: TGTGCCAGCAGCCAAGACAGGGCTGGAGATACGCAGTATTTT; cdr3_aa: CASSQDRAGDTQYF
v_call: TRBV5-1; cdr3_length: 13; d_call: -; j_call: TRBJ2-1; clone_size: -; cdr3_nt: TGCGCCAGCAGCTTGGGAACTAGCAATGAGCAGTTCTTC; cdr3_aa: CASSLGTSNEQFF
v_call: TRBV10-3; cdr3_length: 14; d_call: -; j_call: TRBJ2-3; clone_size: few; cdr3_nt: TGTGCCATCAGTGAGTCGACTGGCACAGATACGCAGTATTTT; cdr3_aa: CAISESTGTDTQYF
v_call: TRBV19; cdr3_length: 13; d_call: -; j_call: TRBJ2-7; clone_size: -; cdr3_nt: TGTGCCAGTAGTATAGTTCTCAGCTACGAGCAGTACTTC; cdr3_aa: CASSIVLSYEQYF
v_call: TRBV4-3; cdr3_length: 16; d_call: -; j_call: TRBJ2-2; clone_size: -; cdr3_nt: TGCGCCAGCAGCCCCAGGGCTAGTGGAGTCGCCGGGGAGCTGTTTTTT; cdr3_aa: CASSPRASGVAGELFF
v_call: TRBV24-1; cdr3_length: 16; d_call: -; j_call: TRBJ2-7; clone_size: -; cdr3_nt: TGTGCCACCACCCCCTATGCGGAGCAATCCCTATACGAGCAGTACTTC; cdr3_aa: CATTPYAEQSLYEQYF
v_call: TRBV6-5; cdr3_length: 14; d_call: TRBD1; j_call: TRBJ2-2; clone_size: -; cdr3_nt: TGTGCCAGCAGGAGACAGGGATACACCGGGGAGCTGTTTTTT; cdr3_aa: CASRRQGYTGELFF
v_call: TRBV2; cdr3_length: 14; d_call: TRBD2; j_call: TRBJ2-7; clone_size: -; cdr3_nt: TGTGCCAGCAGATCCAGCGGGAGGGTCGACGAGCAGTACTTC; cdr3_aa: CASRSSGRVDEQYF
v_call: TRBV4-1; cdr3_length: 15; d_call: -; j_call: TRBJ1-1; clone_size: few; cdr3_nt: TGCGCCAGCAGCCAAGTAACAGCTAAGAACACTGAAGCTTTCTTT; cdr3_aa: CASSQVTAKNTEAFF
v_call: TRBV27; cdr3_length: 15; d_call: TRBD2; j_call: TRBJ2-3; clone_size: -; cdr3_nt: TGTGCCAGCAGGCCAGCGGGGGGACGCACAGATACGCAGTATTTT; cdr3_aa: CASRPAGGRTDTQYF
v_call: TRBV3-1/TRBV3-2; cdr3_length: 16; d_call: -; j_call: TRBJ2-5; clone_size: -; cdr3_nt: TGTGCCAGCAGCCAAGGGATCCGGGAACCCCAAGAGACCCAGTACTTC; cdr3_aa: CASSQGIREPQETQYF
v_call: TRBV28; cdr3_length: 16; d_call: TRBD1; j_call: TRBJ1-4; clone_size: -; cdr3_nt: TGTGCCAGTAGGACAGGGGGCATTTTAACTAATGAAAAACTGTTTTTT; cdr3_aa: CASRTGGILTNEKLFF
v_call: TRBV4-2; cdr3_length: 15; d_call: -; j_call: TRBJ1-2; clone_size: many; cdr3_nt: TGTGCCAGCAGCCAAGATCCCCGAGGGACTTATGGCTACACCTTC; cdr3_aa: CASSQDPRGTYGYTF
v_call: TRBV7-9; cdr3_length: 14; d_call: -; j_call: TRBJ2-5; clone_size: -; cdr3_nt: TGTGCCACCAGCCGAGGGTCTAGTAAAGAGACCCAGTACTTC; cdr3_aa: CATSRGSSKETQYF
v_call: TRBV19; cdr3_length: 13; d_call: -; j_call: TRBJ1-5; clone_size: -; cdr3_nt: TGTGCCAGTAGTATAGGGCAGAATCAGCCCCAGCATTTT; cdr3_aa: CASSIGQNQPQHF
v_call: TRBV19; cdr3_length: 16; d_call: TRBD1; j_call: TRBJ2-2; clone_size: -; cdr3_nt: TGTGCCAGTAGCCAACTCAGGGGGAGTTGGGGCGGGGAGCTGTTTTTT; cdr3_aa: CASSQLRGSWGGELFF
v_call: TRBV7-2; cdr3_length: 14; d_call: TRBD1; j_call: TRBJ1-1; clone_size: -; cdr3_nt: TGTGCCAGCAGCCCCTTGAGCCAGGGGGATGAAGCTTTCTTT; cdr3_aa: CASSPLSQGDEAFF
v_call: TRBV7-2; cdr3_length: 14; d_call: TRBD2; j_call: TRBJ2-7; clone_size: once; cdr3_nt: TGTGCCAGCAGCCCCACTAGCGGCGGGTACGAGCAGTACTTC; cdr3_aa: CASSPTSGGYEQYF
v_call: TRBV6-5; cdr3_length: 15; d_call: TRBD2; j_call: TRBJ2-3; clone_size: -; cdr3_nt: TGTGCCAGCAGTCTTAGCGGGGGGGCCACAGATACGCAGTATTTT; cdr3_aa: CASSLSGGATDTQYF
v_call: TRBV24-1; cdr3_length: 13; d_call: -; j_call: TRBJ2-2; clone_size: once; cdr3_nt: TGTGCCACCAGTGATTTCGGCACCGGGGAGCTGTTTTTT; cdr3_aa: CATSDFGTGELFF
v_call: TRBV7-9; cdr3_length: 15; d_call: -; j_call: TRBJ2-1; clone_size: -; cdr3_nt: TGTGCCAGCAGTGCCCAGGCCATCAACGTCAATGAGCAGTTCTTC; cdr3_aa: CASSAQAINVNEQFF
v_call: TRBV3-1/TRBV3-2; cdr3_length: 17; d_call: TRBD1; j_call: TRBJ1-1; clone_size: -; cdr3_nt: TGTGCCAGCAGCCAAGTGGACAGGGAATTTAAGAACACTGAAGCTTTCTTT; cdr3_aa: CASSQVDREFKNTEAFF
v_call: TRBV3-1/TRBV3-2; cdr3_length: 16; d_call: -; j_call: TRBJ2-7; clone_size: -; cdr3_nt: TGTGCCAGCAGCCAATCCTATGTCAGGGCGTTCGGGGAGCAGTACTTC; cdr3_aa: CASSQSYVRAFGEQYF
v_call: TRBV11-2; cdr3_length: 11; d_call: TRBD2; j_call: TRBJ2-7; clone_size: once; cdr3_nt: TGTGCCAGCAGCTCAGCGGGGGACGTATACTTC; cdr3_aa: CASSSAGDVYF
v_call: TRBV19; cdr3_length: 13; d_call: -; j_call: TRBJ2-7; clone_size: -; cdr3_nt: TGTGCCAGTAGTTTCCGGGACACCTACGAGCAGTACTTC; cdr3_aa: CASSFRDTYEQYF
v_call: TRBV7-2; cdr3_length: 16; d_call: TRBD2; j_call: TRBJ2-3; clone_size: -; cdr3_nt: TGTGCCAGCAGCTTGCGGGCTCGGGGGGGCACAGATACGCAGTATTTT; cdr3_aa: CASSLRARGGTDTQYF
v_call: TRBV7-6; cdr3_length: 16; d_call: TRBD2; j_call: TRBJ2-3; clone_size: -; cdr3_nt: TGTGCCAGCAGCTACACTAGCGGGGGGGCCGGAGATACGCAGTATTTT; cdr3_aa: CASSYTSGGAGDTQYF
v_call: TRBV18; cdr3_length: 15; d_call: TRBD2; j_call: TRBJ2-7; clone_size: -; cdr3_nt: TGTGCCAGCTCACCTAGACTAGCGGGGGCCTACGAGCAGTACTTC; cdr3_aa: CASSPRLAGAYEQYF
v_call: TRBV18; cdr3_length: 14; d_call: -; j_call: TRBJ1-6; clone_size: -; cdr3_nt: TGTGCCAGCTCACCGGACAGTCGATATTCACCCCTCCACTTT; cdr3_aa: CASSPDSRYSPLHF
v_call: TRBV28; cdr3_length: 14; d_call: -; j_call: TRBJ1-3; clone_size: -; cdr3_nt: TGTGCCAGCCGGCGCGGGAGGGGGGCAAACACCATATATTTT; cdr3_aa: CASRRGRGANTIYF
v_call: TRBV7-8; cdr3_length: 13; d_call: TRBD1; j_call: TRBJ2-7; clone_size: -; cdr3_nt: TGTGCCAGCAGCCAACAGACAGGGGACGAGCAGTACTTC; cdr3_aa: CASSQQTGDEQYF
v_call: TRBV11-3; cdr3_length: 14; d_call: TRBD1; j_call: TRBJ2-1; clone_size: -; cdr3_nt: TGTGCCAGCAGCTCAATCGACAGGGGCAATGAGCAGTTCTTC; cdr3_aa: CASSSIDRGNEQFF
v_call: TRBV28; cdr3_length: 14; d_call: TRBD1; j_call: TRBJ1-2; clone_size: few; cdr3_nt: TGTGCCAGCAGGCTACGGACAGGGAGCTATGGCTACACCTTC; cdr3_aa: CASRLRTGSYGYTF
v_call: TRBV7-6; cdr3_length: 13; d_call: -; j_call: TRBJ2-7; clone_size: -; cdr3_nt: TGTGCCAGCAGCTTAACTGTAACCCACGAGCAGTACTTC; cdr3_aa: CASSLTVTHEQYF
v_call: TRBV6-5; cdr3_length: 15; d_call: TRBD2; j_call: TRBJ2-3; clone_size: -; cdr3_nt: TGTGCCAGCAGTTATGAAGCGGGAGGGCCCGGGACGCAGTATTTT; cdr3_aa: CASSYEAGGPGTQYF
v_call: TRBV27; cdr3_length: 14; d_call: TRBD1; j_call: TRBJ2-7; clone_size: -; cdr3_nt: TGTGCCAGCAGTCGCGACAGGGTATACGGCGAGCAGTACTTC; cdr3_aa: CASSRDRVYGEQYF
v_call: TRBV7-8; cdr3_length: 13; d_call: -; j_call: TRBJ2-1; clone_size: -; cdr3_nt: TGTGCCAGCAGCCAGACGGTACAGAATGAGCAGTTCTTC; cdr3_aa: CASSQTVQNEQFF
v_call: TRBV7-8; cdr3_length: 11; d_call: -; j_call: TRBJ2-7; clone_size: -; cdr3_nt: TGTGCCAGCAGCTTCGCCTACGAGCAGTACTTC; cdr3_aa: CASSFAYEQYF
v_call: TRBV19; cdr3_length: 15; d_call: -; j_call: TRBJ1-1; clone_size: -; cdr3_nt: TGTGCCAGTAGGGCAAACCTTAAAATGAACACTGAAGCTTTCTTT; cdr3_aa: CASRANLKMNTEAFF
v_call: TRBV6-2/TRBV6-3; cdr3_length: 16; d_call: TRBD1; j_call: TRBJ1-1; clone_size: -; cdr3_nt: TGTGCCAGCAGTTACTCGAAGGGACAGGGGGTCACTGAAGCTTTCTTT; cdr3_aa: CASSYSKGQGVTEAFF
v_call: TRBV12-5; cdr3_length: 15; d_call: TRBD1; j_call: TRBJ1-5; clone_size: few; cdr3_nt: TGTGCTAGTGGTTTGGTGGTGACAGGGAATCAGCCCCAGCATTTT; cdr3_aa: CASGLVVTGNQPQHF
v_call: TRBV19; cdr3_length: 16; d_call: TRBD1; j_call: TRBJ1-5; clone_size: -; cdr3_nt: TGTGCCAGTAGTAAAACCGGGACAGGGGGCCGTCAGCCCCAGCATTTT; cdr3_aa: CASSKTGTGGRQPQHF
v_call: TRBV5-4; cdr3_length: 16; d_call: -; j_call: TRBJ2-2; clone_size: -; cdr3_nt: TGTGCCAGCAGCTCCTCCGGGACTTTAAACACCGGGGAGCTGTTTTTT; cdr3_aa: CASSSSGTLNTGELFF
v_call: TRBV28; cdr3_length: 13; d_call: -; j_call: TRBJ2-7; clone_size: -; cdr3_nt: TGTGCCAGCGAGGCGGGGCATTCCTACGAGCAGTACTTC; cdr3_aa: CASEAGHSYEQYF
v_call: TRBV6-2/TRBV6-3; cdr3_length: 19; d_call: TRBD1; j_call: TRBJ1-3; clone_size: -; cdr3_nt: TGTGCCAGCAGTTACCCATCGGACAGGTGGGATGTCTCTGGAAACACCATATATTTT; cdr3_aa: CASSYPSDRWDVSGNTIYF
v_call: TRBV10-3; cdr3_length: 16; d_call: -; j_call: TRBJ1-5; clone_size: -; cdr3_nt: TGTGCCATCAGTGAGGGTAAAGACTATAGCAATCAGCCCCAGCATTTT; cdr3_aa: CAISEGKDYSNQPQHF
v_call: TRBV18; cdr3_length: 14; d_call: -; j_call: TRBJ1-5; clone_size: -; cdr3_nt: TGTGCCAGCTCACTCAACAGGGAAACTCAGCCCCAGCATTTT; cdr3_aa: CASSLNRETQPQHF
v_call: TRBV11-2; cdr3_length: 14; d_call: -; j_call: TRBJ2-7; clone_size: -; cdr3_nt: TGTGCCAGCAGTTCACAGGGATTATCCTACGAGCAGTACTTC; cdr3_aa: CASSSQGLSYEQYF
v_call: TRBV10-3; cdr3_length: 15; d_call: -; j_call: TRBJ2-5; clone_size: -; cdr3_nt: TGTGCCATCAGCGCCGCAGTTGGGCAGGGAAAGACCCAGTACTTC; cdr3_aa: CAISAAVGQGKTQYF
v_call: TRBV6-5; cdr3_length: 14; d_call: TRBD1; j_call: TRBJ1-3; clone_size: -; cdr3_nt: TGTGCCAGCAGTTACGACAGGGCCGGAAACACCATATATTTT; cdr3_aa: CASSYDRAGNTIYF